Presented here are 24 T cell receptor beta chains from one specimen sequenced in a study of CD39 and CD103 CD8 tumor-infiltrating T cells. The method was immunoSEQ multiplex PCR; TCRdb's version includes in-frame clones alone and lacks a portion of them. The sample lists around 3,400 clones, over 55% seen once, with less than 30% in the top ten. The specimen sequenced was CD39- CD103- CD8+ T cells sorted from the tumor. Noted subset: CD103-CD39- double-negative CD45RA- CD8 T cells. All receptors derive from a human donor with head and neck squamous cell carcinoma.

CDR3 sequence (DNA): TGCGCCAGCAGCCCGACAGGGGTGTATGGCTACACCTTC. It yields the protein CASSPTGVYGYTF. The chain has TRBV4-1 and TRBJ1-2; 8 nucleotides match TRBD1. CDR1 is MGHRA and CDR2 is YSYEKL in the germline V gene. V was pared by 4 bases and J by 5 bases, with 3 bases of the junction left unmatched. The CDR3 is 13 residues long.

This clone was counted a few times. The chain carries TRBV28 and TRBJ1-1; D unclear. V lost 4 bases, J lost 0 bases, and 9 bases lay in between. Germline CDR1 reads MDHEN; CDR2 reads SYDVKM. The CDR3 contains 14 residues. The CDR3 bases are TGTGCCAGCAGTTGGGCAGACATGAACACTGAAGCTTTCTTT. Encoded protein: CASSWADMNTEAFF.

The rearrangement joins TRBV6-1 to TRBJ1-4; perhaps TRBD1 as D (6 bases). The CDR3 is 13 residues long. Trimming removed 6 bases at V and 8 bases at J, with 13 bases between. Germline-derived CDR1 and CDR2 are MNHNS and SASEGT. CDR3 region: CASSHRTEEKLFF. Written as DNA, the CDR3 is TGTGCCAGCAGCCATCGGACAGAGGAAAAACTGTTTTTT.

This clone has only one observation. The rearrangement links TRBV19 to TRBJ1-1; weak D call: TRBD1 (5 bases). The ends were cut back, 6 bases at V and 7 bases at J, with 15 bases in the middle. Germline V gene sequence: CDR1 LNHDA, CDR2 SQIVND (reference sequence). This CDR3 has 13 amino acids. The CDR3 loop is CASRGPGVSEAFF. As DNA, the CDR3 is TGTGCCAGTAGGGGGCCCGGCGTGAGTGAAGCTTTCTTT.

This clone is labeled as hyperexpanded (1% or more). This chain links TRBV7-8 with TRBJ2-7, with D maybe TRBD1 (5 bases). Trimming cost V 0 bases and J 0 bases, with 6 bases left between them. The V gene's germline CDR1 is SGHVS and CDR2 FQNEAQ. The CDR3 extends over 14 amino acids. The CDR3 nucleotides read TGTGCCAGCAGCTTAGCACAGGACTCCTACGAGCAGTACTTC. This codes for CASSLAQDSYEQYF.

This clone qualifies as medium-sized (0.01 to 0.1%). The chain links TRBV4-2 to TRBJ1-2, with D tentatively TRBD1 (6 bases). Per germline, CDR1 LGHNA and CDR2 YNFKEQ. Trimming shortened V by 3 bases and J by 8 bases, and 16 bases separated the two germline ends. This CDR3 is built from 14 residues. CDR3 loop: CASSQGGGPEGYTF. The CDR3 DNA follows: TGTGCCAGCAGCCAGGGAGGGGGGCCGGAGGGCTACACCTTC.

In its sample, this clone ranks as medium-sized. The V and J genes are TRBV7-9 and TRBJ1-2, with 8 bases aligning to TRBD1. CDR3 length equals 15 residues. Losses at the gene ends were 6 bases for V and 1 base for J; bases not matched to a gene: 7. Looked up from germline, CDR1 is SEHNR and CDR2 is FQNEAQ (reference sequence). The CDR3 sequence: CASSYLGQGNYGYTF. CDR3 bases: TGTGCCAGCAGTTACCTCGGACAGGGTAACTATGGCTACACCTTC.

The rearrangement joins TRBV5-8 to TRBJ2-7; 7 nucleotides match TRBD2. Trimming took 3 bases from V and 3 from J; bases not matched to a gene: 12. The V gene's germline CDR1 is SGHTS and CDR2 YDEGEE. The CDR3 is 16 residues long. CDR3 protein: CASSSSDRGEGYEQYF. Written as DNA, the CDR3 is TGTGCCAGCAGCTCAAGTGACCGAGGGGAGGGCTACGAGCAGTACTTC.

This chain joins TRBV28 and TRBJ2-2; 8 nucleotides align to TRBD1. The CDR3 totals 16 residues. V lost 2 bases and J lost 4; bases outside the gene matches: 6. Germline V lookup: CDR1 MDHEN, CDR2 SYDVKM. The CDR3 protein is CASSLDRGSATGELFF. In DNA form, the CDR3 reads TGTGCCAGCAGTTTAGACAGGGGTAGTGCCACCGGGGAGCTGTTTTTT.

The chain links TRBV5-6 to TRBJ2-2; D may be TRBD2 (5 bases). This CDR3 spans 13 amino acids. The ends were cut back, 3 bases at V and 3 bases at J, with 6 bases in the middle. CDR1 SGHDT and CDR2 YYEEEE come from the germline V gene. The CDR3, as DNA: TGTGCCAGCAGCTGGACTTACACCGGGGAGCTGTTTTTT. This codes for CASSWTYTGELFF.

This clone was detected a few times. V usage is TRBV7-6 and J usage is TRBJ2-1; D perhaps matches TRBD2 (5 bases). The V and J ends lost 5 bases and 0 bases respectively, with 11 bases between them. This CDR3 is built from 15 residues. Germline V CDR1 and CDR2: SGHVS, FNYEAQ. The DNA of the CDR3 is TGTGCCAGCAGCCCGGAGGCGGTCTCCTACAATGAGCAGTTCTTC. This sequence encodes CASSPEAVSYNEQFF.

In DNA, the CDR3 is TGTGCCAGCAGCTTAGTGTCAGATACGCAGTATTTT. Translating gives CASSLVSDTQYF. The rearrangement uses TRBV11-3 and TRBJ2-3; unclear D gene. Germline lookup yields CDR1 SGHNT and CDR2 YENEEA. The CDR3 is 12 amino acids. Trimming removed 1 base at V and 4 bases at J, with 3 bases between.

In DNA, the CDR3 is TGCGCCAGCAGCCAAGACCGGATCTTGCGGGAGCGCACAGATACGCAGTATTTT. Its translation is CASSQDRILRERTDTQYF. The chain couples TRBV4-3 to TRBJ2-3; 7 bases are shared with TRBD2. The CDR3 is 18 amino acids. V shed 0 bases, J shed 1 base, and the junction held 10 bases outside the gene matches. The germline V gene has CDR1 LGHNA and CDR2 YSLEER.

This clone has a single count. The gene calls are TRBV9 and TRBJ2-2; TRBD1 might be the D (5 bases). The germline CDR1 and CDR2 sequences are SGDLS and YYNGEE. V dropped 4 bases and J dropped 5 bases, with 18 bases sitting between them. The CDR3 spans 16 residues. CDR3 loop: CASSSHTRVGTGELFF. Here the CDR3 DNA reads TGTGCCAGCAGCTCCCACACCAGGGTAGGAACCGGGGAGCTGTTTTTT. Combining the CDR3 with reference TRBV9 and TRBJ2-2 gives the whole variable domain DSGVTQTPKHLITATGQRVTLRCSPRSGDLSVYWYQQSLDQGLQFLIQYYNGEERAKGNILERFSAQQFPDLHSELNLSSLELGDSALYFCASSSHTRVGTGELFFGEGSRLTVL.

In DNA, the CDR3 is TGCGCCAGCAGCCAACCCTGGGGGGGGACAGAGGGCACAGATACGCAGTATTTT. It encodes CASSQPWGGTEGTDTQYF. J is TRBJ2-3 and V is TRBV4-1; D may match TRBD1 or TRBD2 (7 bases each). CDR3 size: 18 residues. Germline V gene data show CDR1 as MGHRA and CDR2 as YSYEKL. V lost 2 bases and J 1 base, leaving 19 bases between the germline ends.

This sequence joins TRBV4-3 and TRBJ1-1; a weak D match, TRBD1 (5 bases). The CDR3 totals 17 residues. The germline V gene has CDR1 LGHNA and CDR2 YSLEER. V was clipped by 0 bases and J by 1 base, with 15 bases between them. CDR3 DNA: TGCGCCAGCAGCCAAGATAGGAGTTTGAGGGGGAACACTGAAGCTTTCTTT. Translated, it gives CASSQDRSLRGNTEAFF.

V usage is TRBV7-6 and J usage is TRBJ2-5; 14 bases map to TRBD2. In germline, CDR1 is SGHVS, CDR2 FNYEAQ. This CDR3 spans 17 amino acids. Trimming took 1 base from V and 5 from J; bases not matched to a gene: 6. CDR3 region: CASSLGTSGGIWETQYF. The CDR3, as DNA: TGTGCCAGCAGCTTAGGGACTAGCGGGGGGATATGGGAGACCCAGTACTTC.

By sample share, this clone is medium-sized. The chain's CDR3 is CASSLFVGDNEKLFF. For the CDR3, the DNA is TGTGCCAGCAGTTTATTTGTAGGGGATAATGAAAAACTGTTTTTT. J is TRBJ1-4 and V is TRBV27; maybe TRBD1 (5 bases). V lost 1 base to trimming and J lost 4 bases, with 10 bases between them. CDR1 is MNHEY, CDR2 SMNVEV, per germline (reference sequence). This CDR3 region has 15 residues.

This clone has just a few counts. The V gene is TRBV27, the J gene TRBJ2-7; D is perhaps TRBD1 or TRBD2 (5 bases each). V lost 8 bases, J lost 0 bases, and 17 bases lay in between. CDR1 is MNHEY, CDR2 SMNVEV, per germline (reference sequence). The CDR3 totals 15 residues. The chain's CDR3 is CASGDATDSSYEQYF. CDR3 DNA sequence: TGTGCCAGCGGGGACGCGACTGATAGCTCCTACGAGCAGTACTTC.

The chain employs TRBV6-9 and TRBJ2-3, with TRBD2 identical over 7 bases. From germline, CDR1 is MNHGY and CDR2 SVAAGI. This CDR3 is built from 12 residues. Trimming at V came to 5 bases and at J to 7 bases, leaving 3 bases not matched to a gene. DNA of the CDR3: TGTGCCAGCAGTGGGCGGGAGAATACGCAGTATTTT. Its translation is CASSGRENTQYF.

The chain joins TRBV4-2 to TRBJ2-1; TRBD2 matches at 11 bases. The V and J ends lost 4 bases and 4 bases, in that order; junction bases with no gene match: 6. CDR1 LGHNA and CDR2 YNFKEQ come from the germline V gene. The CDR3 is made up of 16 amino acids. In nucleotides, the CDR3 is TGTGCCAGCAGCCCCCTAGCGGGGGGATCGTACAATGAGCAGTTCTTC. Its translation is CASSPLAGGSYNEQFF.

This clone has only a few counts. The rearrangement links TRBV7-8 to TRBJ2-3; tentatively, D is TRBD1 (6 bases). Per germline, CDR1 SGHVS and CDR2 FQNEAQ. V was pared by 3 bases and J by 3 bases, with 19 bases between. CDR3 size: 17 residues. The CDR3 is CASSLRTSTGLTDTQYF. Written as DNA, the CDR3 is TGTGCCAGCAGCTTGAGAACCTCTACAGGGTTAACAGATACGCAGTATTTT.

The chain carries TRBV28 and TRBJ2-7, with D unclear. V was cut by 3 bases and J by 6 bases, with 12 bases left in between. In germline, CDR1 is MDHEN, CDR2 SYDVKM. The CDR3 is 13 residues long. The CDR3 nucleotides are TGTGCCAGCAGTTTCACCATACCAGGCGAGCAGTACTTC. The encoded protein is CASSFTIPGEQYF.

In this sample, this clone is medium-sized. The CDR3 here is CASTLEDSYEQYF. The CDR3, as DNA: TGTGCCAGCACGCTCGAGGATTCCTACGAGCAGTACTTC. The chain links TRBV2 to TRBJ2-7, with D uncertain. Trimming removed 7 bases from V and 1 base from J, with 11 bases in between. Germline V gene lookup returns CDR1 SNHLY and CDR2 FYNNEI. The CDR3 totals 13 residues.